This TCR beta chain was sequenced during a study of T cell responses to AZD1222 COVID-19 vaccine. Unmatched junction bases numbered 4, after V lost 4 bases and J lost 2 bases. Germline V gene data show CDR1 as LNHDA and CDR2 as SQIVND (reference sequence). There are 14 residues in the CDR3. Points from the study as a whole: The repertoires were collected only after the peak T cell response.

Remarks on this clone: Its antigen is undetermined.

Profiling relied on immunoSEQ multiplex PCR, and the TCRdb table lists in-frame clones only, not all of them. The sample records about 120,000 clones, around 86% being singletons. The rearrangement joins TRBV19 to TRBJ1-1; 7 bases line up with TRBD1. The clonotype was recovered from an adult who received the AZD1222 COVID-19 vaccine. The starting material was peripheral blood, obtained 28 days after the second AZD1222 dose. The CDR3 here is CASSTDRTNTEAFF. CDR3 bases: TGTGCCAGTAGTACGGACAGGACAAACACTGAAGCTTTCTTT. Complete variable domain (other parts from reference TRBV19 and TRBJ1-1): DGGITQSPKYLFRKEGQNVTLSCEQNLNHDAMYWYRQDPGQGLRLIYYSQIVNDFQKGDIAEGYSVSREKKESFPLTVTSAQKNPTAFYLCASSTDRTNTEAFFGQGTRLTVV.